Detailed here is one T cell receptor (beta chain). The data originate from a study of T cell responses to AZD1222 COVID-19 vaccine. CDR1 is LNHDA and CDR2 is SQIVND in the germline V gene (reference sequence). The CDR3 runs 14 residues. Unmatched junction bases numbered 9, after V lost 6 bases and J lost 8 bases. Profiled with immunoSEQ multiplex PCR; TCRdb holds only in-frame clones, not every one. The table includes 150,000 to 200,000 clones, roughly 93% detected once. This sequence originates from an adult in good health. The rearrangement links TRBV19 to TRBJ2-5; 10 nucleotides line up with TRBD2. This specimen consisted of peripheral blood, obtained on day 0 of AZD1222 vaccination. CDR3 DNA: TGTGCCAGTAGCCCTCGACTAGCGGGCCGAACCCAGTACTTC. As protein: CASSPRLAGRTQYF.